Shown below are 10 T cell receptor beta chains from a single sample sequenced in a study of shared clonotypes between healthy human individuals. CD45RO-negative CD8 cells positively selected for CCR7 made up the naive population, which excluded terminally differentiated effector memory CD45RA+ cells. Here immunoSEQ multiplex PCR was the method, and the copy in TCRdb shows in-frame clones only, minus some. The repertoire includes about 2.1 million clones, around 93% of them detected once, and under 2% sits in the top ten. The sequenced sample was naive CD8+ T cells from PBMCs. The receptors here all came from a young man in good health. Some clones in this sample may be carry-over from other donors' samples.

V and J are TRBV27 and TRBJ2-7; TRBD1 agrees at 7 bases. Germline V CDR1 and CDR2: MNHEY, SMNVEV (reference sequence). The ends lost 4 bases at V and 5 bases at J; junction bases unmatched: 11. CDR3 size: 15 residues. CDR3 sequence: CASSSLQGLRDEQYF. The CDR3 coding sequence is TGTGCCAGCAGTTCCTTACAGGGGTTACGGGACGAGCAGTACTTC.

The rearrangement uses TRBV7-9 and TRBJ2-5, with unresolved D. This CDR3 is 13 amino acids long. CDR1 is SEHNR, CDR2 FQNEAQ, per germline (reference sequence). V was trimmed by 3 bases and J by 4 bases, leaving 9 bases between them. CDR3 in amino acids: CASSFPLRETQYF. CDR3 DNA: TGTGCCAGCAGCTTTCCCCTAAGAGAGACCCAGTACTTC.

This chain connects TRBV9 to TRBJ1-4; perhaps TRBD1 as D (5 bases). V shed 7 bases and J shed 7 bases, with 11 bases lying between them. This CDR3 is built from 12 residues. CDR1 is SGDLS and CDR2 is YYNGEE in the germline V gene. CDR3 amino acids: CASGASPEKLFF. The DNA of the CDR3 is TGTGCCAGCGGGGCATCTCCTGAAAAACTGTTTTTT.

V is TRBV28 and J is TRBJ1-5; maybe TRBD1 (5 bases). This CDR3 comprises 17 residues. Trimming pared 6 bases from V and 4 bases from J, leaving 22 bases between. Germline CDR1 and CDR2: MDHEN and SYDVKM. This CDR3 reads CASRVGGWGPKNQPQHF. The CDR3 nucleotides are TGTGCCAGCAGAGTAGGCGGCTGGGGCCCCAAAAATCAGCCCCAGCATTTT.

A remark on this clone: Other DNA sequences in this sample translate to the same CDR3. The chain employs TRBV2 and TRBJ2-1; D ambiguous. With 1 base removed from V and 4 bases from J, the gap between germline ends came to 2 bases. CDR3 size: 12 residues. Per the germline V gene, CDR1 is SNHLY and CDR2 is FYNNEI. The CDR3 nucleotides read TGTGCCAGCAGTGAAGGATACAATGAGCAGTTCTTC. This codes for CASSEGYNEQFF.

The chain's CDR3 is CASSDRNRGREAFF. The CDR3 region has the DNA TGTGCCAGCAGCGACCGAAACAGGGGGCGTGAAGCTTTCTTT. J is TRBJ1-1 and V is TRBV7-2; 9 bases map to TRBD1. The V gene end was trimmed by 5 bases and the J gene end by 7 bases; junction bases not matched to a gene: 8. The length of the CDR3 is 14 residues. CDR1 and CDR2 (germline): SGHTA, FQGNSA.

The chain recombines TRBV4-3 with TRBJ2-1, with TRBD1 as a possible D gene (5 bases). The germline gives CDR1 LGHNA, CDR2 YSLEER. V was shortened by 0 bases and J by 2 bases, with 14 bases between the two germline ends. The CDR3 runs to 17 residues. CDR3 in amino acids: CASSQERSGAAYNEQFF. CDR3 bases: TGCGCCAGCAGCCAAGAAAGGAGTGGGGCTGCCTACAATGAGCAGTTCTTC.

The genes are TRBV7-9 and TRBJ2-2; D may be TRBD1 (6 bases). The CDR3 runs to 15 residues. Germline-derived CDR1 and CDR2 are SEHNR and FQNEAQ (reference sequence). Between the trimmed V and J ends, which lost 6 bases and 5 bases, there was a span of 16 bases. The CDR3: CASRLGAGDTGELFF. The CDR3, as DNA: TGTGCCAGCAGACTCGGAGCAGGGGATACCGGGGAGCTGTTTTTT. Combining the CDR3 with reference TRBV7-9 and TRBJ2-2 gives the whole variable domain DTGVSQNPRHKITKRGQNVTFRCDPISEHNRLYWYRQTLGQGPEFLTYFQNEAQLEKSRLLSDRFSAERPKGSFSTLEIQRTEQGDSAMYLCASRLGAGDTGELFFGEGSRLTVL.

The V call is TRBV11-2, the J call TRBJ2-1; D is unresolved. The CDR3 is 13 amino acids. Trimming took off 5 bases at V and 4 bases at J, with 9 bases between the two ends. From germline, CDR1 is SGHAT and CDR2 FQNNGV. DNA for the CDR3: TGTGCCAGCAGCCTGAGCATTTACAATGAGCAGTTCTTC. It encodes CASSLSIYNEQFF.

The rearrangement links TRBV27 to TRBJ2-7; 8 positions agree with TRBD2. J gave up 4 bases and V 0 bases, and 5 bases lay outside the gene matches. CDR3 length: 15 residues. Per germline, CDR1 MNHEY and CDR2 SMNVEV (reference sequence). CDR3 sequence reads: CASSLSAGANYEQYF. The DNA for the CDR3 is TGTGCCAGCAGTTTATCAGCGGGAGCGAATTACGAGCAGTACTTC.